One sample yielded the 24 T cell receptor beta chains listed below, sequenced in a study of vaccination effects on CD4 cells after COVID-19. Before sequencing, viral peptide pools were used by the ViraFEST assay to expand antigen-specific CD4+ T cells. Having been cultured for around nine days, the cells underwent CD4+ T cell isolation. Vaccine recipients had no previous SARS-CoV-2 infection; their nucleocapsid antibodies were negative. Libraries were prepared by immunoSEQ multiplex PCR; TCRdb keeps only in-frame clonotypes and omits some of them. The sample shows about 73,000 clones, 60% to 75% of them seen only once. Antigens for these TCRs are unknown. Sequencing was performed on CD4+ T cells from PBMCs cultured with HCoV-NL63 spike peptides, taken before COVID-19 vaccination. These receptors all come from a human donor who received a COVID-19 vaccine.

CDR3 region: CASSWQGAIGEAFF. The DNA for the CDR3 is TGTGCCAGCAGCTGGCAGGGGGCAATCGGTGAAGCTTTCTTT. The rearrangement joins TRBV11-2 to TRBJ1-1; 8 bases are a match to TRBD1. Germline V gives CDR1 SGHAT, CDR2 FQNNGV. V dropped 4 bases and J dropped 7; count of bases not matched to a gene: 8. The length of the CDR3 is 14 residues.

The chain combines TRBV10-2 with TRBJ1-6; D perhaps matches TRBD1 (5 bases). The CDR3 runs 13 residues. The V end lost 7 bases, the J end lost 8 bases, and 12 bases lay between the germline ends. Germline CDR1 is WSHSY and CDR2 is SAAADI. The CDR3 coding sequence is TGCGCCAGCACGAGGGACTTTTATTCACCCCTCCACTTT. It translates to CASTRDFYSPLHF.

This chain links TRBV7-2 with TRBJ1-4, with 10 bases matching TRBD1. V trimming: 0 bases; J trimming: 8 bases; junction bases outside the gene matches: 3. The CDR3 contains 15 residues. The germline V gene has CDR1 SGHTA and CDR2 FQGNSA. The CDR3 DNA sequence: TGTGCCAGCAGCTTAGCAGGGACAGGGGAGGAAAAACTGTTTTTT. Its protein product is CASSLAGTGEEKLFF. Drawing the rest from reference TRBV7-2 and TRBJ1-4, the complete variable domain is GAGVSQSPSNKVTEKGKDVELRCDPISGHTALYWYRQSLGQGLEFLIYFQGNSAPDKSGLPSDRFSAERTGGSVSTLTIQRTQQEDSAVYLCASSLAGTGEEKLFFGSGTQLSVL.

V usage is TRBV29-1 and J usage is TRBJ2-1, with a possible D match to TRBD2 (6 bases). This CDR3 region has 15 residues. Trimming took off 2 bases at V and 0 bases at J, with 11 bases between the two ends. Germline values: CDR1 SQVTM, CDR2 ANQGSEA. The CDR3 here is CSVERGVSSYNEQFF. The DNA for the CDR3 is TGCAGCGTTGAACGCGGGGTTAGCTCCTACAATGAGCAGTTCTTC.

This clone was seen a few times. The chain joins TRBV6-2 or TRBV6-3 to TRBJ1-1; no clear D. The CDR3 contains 16 residues. V lost 1 base and J lost 0, with 12 bases in between. Germline assignment: CDR1 MNHEY and CDR2 SVGEGT. As DNA, the CDR3 is TGTGCCAGCAGTTACTACAGACCCGTGTTGAACACTGAAGCTTTCTTT. Residues: CASSYYRPVLNTEAFF.

The chain has TRBV2 and TRBJ1-3; D is unresolved. Germline loops: CDR1 SNHLY, CDR2 FYNNEI. CDR3 length: 13 amino acids. The V end lost 8 bases, the J end lost 0 bases, and 8 bases lay between the germline ends. DNA of the CDR3: TGTGCCAGCGGGAGTGTCTCTGGAAACACCATATATTTT. Its protein product is CASGSVSGNTIYF.

V and J are TRBV12-5 and TRBJ1-1; no definite D call. Per germline, CDR1 LGHNT and CDR2 FRNRAP. V lost 1 base to trimming and J lost 3 bases, with 6 bases between them. The CDR3 has 13 residues. The CDR3 loop reads CASGLDGYTEAFF. DNA of the CDR3: TGTGCTAGTGGTTTGGACGGGTACACTGAAGCTTTCTTT.

The rearrangement joins TRBV5-1 to TRBJ2-1; 10 nucleotides match TRBD2. The CDR3 spans 15 residues. With 3 bases clipped from V and 2 bases from J, the junction kept 2 bases outside the gene matches. CDR1 SGHRS and CDR2 YFSETQ come from the germline V gene. The CDR3 sequence is CASSSLAGAYNEQFF. The CDR3 nucleotides read TGCGCCAGCAGCTCCCTAGCGGGGGCCTACAATGAGCAGTTCTTC. Full variable domain (outside the CDR3, taken from reference TRBV5-1 and TRBJ2-1): KAGVTQTPRYLIKTRGQQVTLSCSPISGHRSVSWYQQTPGQGLQFLFEYFSETQRNKGNFPGRFSGRQFSNSRSEMNVSTLELGDSALYLCASSSLAGAYNEQFFGPGTRLTVL.

The chain joins TRBV2 to TRBJ2-7; D is unresolved. The CDR3 extends over 12 amino acids. V dropped 4 bases and J dropped 4 bases, with 8 bases sitting between them. Germline V gives CDR1 SNHLY, CDR2 FYNNEI. CDR3 region: CASSAWGYEQYV. The CDR3 DNA reads TGTGCCAGCAGTGCATGGGGATACGAGCAGTACGTC.

The rearrangement joins TRBV30 to TRBJ2-2; D is perhaps TRBD1 or TRBD2 (5 bases each). CDR1 is GTSNPN and CDR2 is SVGIG in the germline V gene (reference sequence). With 0 bases removed from V and 7 bases from J, the gap between germline ends came to 15 bases. The CDR3 totals 15 residues. The CDR3 reads CAWSVGRGAYGELFF. CDR3 coding DNA: TGTGCCTGGAGTGTCGGGCGAGGGGCGTACGGGGAGCTGTTTTTT. The variable domain in full, completed from reference TRBV30 and TRBJ2-2, reads SQTIHQWPATLVQPVGSPLSLECTVEGTSNPNLYWYRQAAGRGLQLLFYSVGIGQISSEVPQNLSASRPQDRQFILSSKKLLLSDSGFYLCAWSVGRGAYGELFFGEGSRLTVL.

This clone showed up just once. The V call is TRBV5-6, the J call TRBJ2-7; a possible D gene is TRBD1 (7 bases). The CDR3 spans 15 residues. Germline assignment: CDR1 SGHDT and CDR2 YYEEEE. V dropped 4 bases and J dropped 3 bases, with 17 bases sitting between them. This CDR3 reads CASSLMQGGFYEQYV. For the CDR3, the DNA is TGTGCCAGCAGCCTGATGCAGGGGGGCTTCTACGAGCAGTACGTC.

This chain connects TRBV9 to TRBJ1-4; 11 nucleotides line up with TRBD1. Looked up from germline, CDR1 is SGDLS and CDR2 is YYNGEE. The CDR3 length is 16 residues. V lost 3 bases and J lost 7; bases outside the gene matches: 8. In nucleotides, the CDR3 is TGTGCCAGCAGCGCGGACGTTGGGACAGGGGGTGAAAAACTGTTTTTT. This translates into CASSADVGTGGEKLFF.

This clone has only a few counts. The chain couples TRBV2 to TRBJ1-1; D is unresolved. V was pared by 6 bases and J by 0 bases, with 14 bases between. The CDR3 covers 15 residues. Germline assignment: CDR1 SNHLY and CDR2 FYNNEI. CDR3 nucleotides: TGTGCCAGCAGCCCAAACGAGCTAATGAACACTGAAGCTTTCTTT. Its translation: CASSPNELMNTEAFF.

This clone was counted a single time. The V gene is TRBV15, the J gene TRBJ1-6, with 7 bases identical to TRBD1. The V segment lost 3 bases and the J segment 9 bases; nucleotides outside the gene matches: 8. CDR3 length: 15 amino acids. Germline V gene lookup returns CDR1 LNHNV and CDR2 YYDKDF (reference sequence). This chain's CDR3 is CATSRPGQTLSPLHF. The CDR3, as DNA: TGTGCCACCAGCAGGCCGGGACAGACCCTTTCACCCCTCCACTTT.

V and J are TRBV5-6 and TRBJ2-5; D gene ambiguous. Germline V gene sequence: CDR1 SGHDT, CDR2 YYEEEE. The CDR3 totals 13 residues. With 0 bases removed from V and 3 bases from J, the gap between germline ends came to 6 bases. Here the CDR3 DNA reads TGTGCCAGCAGCTTGGAGCTAAAAGAGACCCAGTACTTC. Amino acid sequence: CASSLELKETQYF.

V usage is TRBV6-4 and J usage is TRBJ2-7; 8 nucleotides match TRBD1. After removal of 8 bases from V and 4 bases from J, the junction contained 13 bases not matched to a gene. The CDR3 contains 15 residues. Germline values: CDR1 MRHNA, CDR2 SNTAGT. CDR3 amino acids: CASLRSRTGRYEQYV. CDR3 nucleotides: TGTGCCAGCTTAAGGAGTAGGACAGGGCGATACGAGCAGTACGTC.

The sample holds a few counts of this clone. V is TRBV9 and J is TRBJ1-3; D gene uncertain. The V end was cut by 6 bases, the J end by 12 bases, with 13 bases between. Germline lookup yields CDR1 SGDLS and CDR2 YYNGEE. This CDR3 is 11 amino acids long. CDR3 region: CASNHIRGIYF. DNA for the CDR3: TGTGCCAGCAACCATATTCGGGGCATATATTTT.

The gene calls are TRBV2 and TRBJ2-2, with 8 bases fitting TRBD2. Germline V lookup: CDR1 SNHLY, CDR2 FYNNEI. V shed 4 bases, J shed 0 bases, and the junction held 4 bases outside the gene matches. This CDR3 has 16 amino acids. The CDR3 protein is CASSGNGGANTGELFF. As DNA, the CDR3 is TGTGCCAGCAGTGGGAACGGGGGGGCGAACACCGGGGAGCTGTTTTTT. The full variable domain, its missing parts supplied by reference TRBV2 and TRBJ2-2, is EPEVTQTPSHQVTQMGQEVILRCVPISNHLYFYWYRQILGQKVEFLVSFYNNEISEKSEIFDDQFSVERPDGSNFTLKIRSTKLEDSAMYFCASSGNGGANTGELFFGEGSRLTVL.

The CDR3 region has the DNA TGTGCCAGCAGCCCCCTCGATGGGAACACCGGGGAGCTGTTTTTT. Its translation: CASSPLDGNTGELFF. This rearrangement joins TRBV7-3 to TRBJ2-2; D is uncertain. The germline V gene encodes CDR1 SGHTA and CDR2 FQGTGA. CDR3 length: 15 amino acids. The V and J ends lost 5 bases and 1 base respectively, with 11 bases between them. Supplemented by reference TRBV7-3 and TRBJ2-2, the full variable domain reads GAGVSQTPSNKVTEKGKYVELRCDPISGHTALYWYRQSLGQGPEFLIYFQGTGAADDSGLPNDRFFAVRPEGSVSTLKIQRTERGDSAVYLCASSPLDGNTGELFFGEGSRLTVL.

The chain employs TRBV30 and TRBJ1-1, with 7 bases fitting TRBD1. This CDR3 has 14 residues. CDR1 and CDR2 from the germline V gene are GTSNPN and SVGIG (reference sequence). V was clipped by 4 bases and J by 1 base; unmatched bases: 6. The CDR3: CAWNYRGRNTEAFF. The DNA for the CDR3 is TGTGCCTGGAATTACAGGGGTAGGAACACTGAAGCTTTCTTT.

The chain is built from TRBV5-1 and TRBJ2-5; D may correspond to TRBD1 or TRBD2 (6 bases each). Trimming removed 3 bases from V and 5 bases from J, with 14 bases in between. The length of the CDR3 is 14 residues. Germline values: CDR1 SGHRS, CDR2 YFSETQ. The CDR3 here is CASSSRGPGETQYF. CDR3 coding DNA: TGCGCCAGCAGCTCCCGGGGGCCGGGGGAGACCCAGTACTTC.

The chain links TRBV4-1 to TRBJ2-3, with a possible D match to TRBD1 (6 bases). Germline V gene sequence: CDR1 MGHRA, CDR2 YSYEKL. With 0 bases removed from V and 1 base from J, the gap between germline ends came to 14 bases. The CDR3 totals 17 residues. CDR3 in amino acids: CASSQDPRGGRTDTQYF. The CDR3 nucleotides are TGCGCCAGCAGCCAAGATCCACGAGGGGGACGCACAGATACGCAGTATTTT.

In this sample, this clone turned up once. The chain is built from TRBV19 and TRBJ2-5; 9 bases are shared with TRBD2. Germline-derived CDR1 and CDR2 are LNHDA and SQIVND (reference sequence). V was pared by 6 bases and J by 1 base, with 9 bases of the junction left unmatched. This CDR3 is 16 amino acids long. This chain's CDR3 is CASSFLAGSGQETQYF. The CDR3 region has the DNA TGTGCCAGTAGCTTTCTAGCGGGGTCCGGCCAAGAGACCCAGTACTTC.

This clone occurred a few times. The chain carries TRBV9 and TRBJ2-7; 7 bases are shared with TRBD1. With V trimmed by 4 bases and J by 6 bases, 16 bases remained unmatched. This CDR3 comprises 16 residues. In germline, CDR1 is SGDLS, CDR2 YYNGEE. CDR3 loop: CASSQIKQGKWCEQYV. The CDR3 nucleotides read TGTGCCAGCAGCCAAATCAAACAGGGGAAGTGGTGCGAGCAGTACGTC.